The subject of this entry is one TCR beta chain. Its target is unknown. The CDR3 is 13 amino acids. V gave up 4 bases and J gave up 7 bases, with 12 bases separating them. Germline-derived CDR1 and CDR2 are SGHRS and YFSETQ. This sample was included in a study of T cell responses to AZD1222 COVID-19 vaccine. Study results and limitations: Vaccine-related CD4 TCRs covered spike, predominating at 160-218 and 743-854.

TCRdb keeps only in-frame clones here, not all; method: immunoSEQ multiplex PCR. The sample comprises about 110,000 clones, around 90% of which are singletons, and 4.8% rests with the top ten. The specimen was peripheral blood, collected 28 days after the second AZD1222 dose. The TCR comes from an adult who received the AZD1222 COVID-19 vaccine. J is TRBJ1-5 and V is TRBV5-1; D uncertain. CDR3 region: CASSERFGQPQHF. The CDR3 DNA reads TGCGCCAGCAGCGAGAGATTTGGGCAGCCCCAGCATTTT.